A selection of T cell receptor beta chains follows, all from one sample in a study of identical twins. TCRdb reanalysed the 5' RACE reads using MiXCR and keeps one entry per CDR3 protein. The data contain about 810,000 distinct CDR3 sequences, roughly an eighth of them singletons. The same data also contributed to another study, on yellow fever vaccine responses in identical twins.

The source material was PBMCs. The receptors shown here come from a woman between 18 and 29 years old in good health. Both conserved end residues are part of each CDR3. The D gene is left open where the match is weak. The size of a clone is reported for some rows only, either as once, few or many, or as a class for expanded clones.

TRBD2,TRBV28,few,TRBJ2-1,TGTGCCAGCAGTCTAGGACTAGCGGGAGGGTGGGAGCAGTTCTTC,CASSLGLAGGWEQFF
TRBD2,TRBV6-5,-,TRBJ2-1,TGTGCCAGCAGTTACTCGATGGTAGCGGGAAAGCAGTTCTTC,CASSYSMVAGKQFF
-,TRBV9,-,TRBJ2-1,TGTGCCAGCAGCGCAGGACCGAGCTCCTACAATGAGCAGTTCTTC,CASSAGPSSYNEQFF
-,TRBV7-9,-,TRBJ2-7,TGTGCCAGCAGCTACCCGGCTAGCAACGAGCAGTACTTC,CASSYPASNEQYF
-,TRBV20-1,few,TRBJ1-4,TGCAGTGCTAGAGACTCGGGGGGATCCGATGAAAAACTGTTTTTT,CSARDSGGSDEKLFF
-,TRBV19,few,TRBJ2-3,TGTGCCAGTACTCCCTCCTGGGACGGCACAGATACGCAGTATTTT,CASTPSWDGTDTQYF
TRBD1,TRBV29-1,-,TRBJ2-1,TGCAGCGTTGAAGAGGGACAGGGGAAGGACAATGAGCAGTTCTTC,CSVEEGQGKDNEQFF
TRBD2,TRBV20-1,-,TRBJ2-1,TGCAGCTTCATAGCGGGAACAATCAATGAGCAGTTCTTC,CSFIAGTINEQFF
-,TRBV28,-,TRBJ2-1,TGTGCCAGCAGTTTCCAGGGACCCCTTAATGAGCAGTTCTTC,CASSFQGPLNEQFF
-,TRBV5-1,-,TRBJ1-2,TGCGCCACCACCACCGGGACCGCGAATGCGGGCTACACCTTC,CATTTGTANAGYTF
-,TRBV6-2/TRBV6-3,-,TRBJ2-2,TGTGCCAGCAAGCCCGACAGTGGGAACACCGGGGAGCTGTTTTTT,CASKPDSGNTGELFF
TRBD1,TRBV6-5,-,TRBJ1-1,TGTGCCAGCAGTCACTTCCGGGACAGGGGAATCGAGCGCACTGAAGCTTTCTTT,CASSHFRDRGIERTEAFF
TRBD2,TRBV6-2/TRBV6-3,-,TRBJ2-1,TGTGCCAGCAGTTCACGACTAGCGGGGGGGCCCGATGAGCAGTTCTTC,CASSSRLAGGPDEQFF
-,TRBV6-1,-,TRBJ2-2,TGTGCCAGCAAACCCGCGCCGGGTGGGGGGAACACCGGGGAGCTGTTTTTT,CASKPAPGGGNTGELFF
-,TRBV18,few,TRBJ2-7,TGTGCCAGCTCACCACCGGCAGGGCGCGAGCAGTACTTC,CASSPPAGREQYF
-,TRBV15,few,TRBJ1-4,TGTGCCATAGGGGTTGGGCCTAATGAAAAACTGTTTTTT,CAIGVGPNEKLFF
TRBD1,TRBV5-1,many,TRBJ2-1,TGTGCCAGCAGCCTAGACAGGGGAGCCTACAATGAGCAGTTCTTC,CASSLDRGAYNEQFF
TRBD2,TRBV9,-,TRBJ2-1,TGTGCCAGCAGCCCCGGGACTAGTGTTATCTATGAGCAGTTCTTC,CASSPGTSVIYEQFF
-,TRBV20-1,many,TRBJ1-5,TGCAGTGCCCCGAGGGCGGACAGAGGGAGCAATCAGCCCCAGCATTTT,CSAPRADRGSNQPQHF
-,TRBV11-3,few,TRBJ1-1,TGTGCCAGCAGCAAGGGGGTAGTGAACACTGAAGCTTTCTTT,CASSKGVVNTEAFF
TRBD1,TRBV29-1,few,TRBJ1-5,TGCAGCGTCTTGGCAGGGGGGAGCAATCAGCCCCAGCATTTT,CSVLAGGSNQPQHF
TRBD2,TRBV5-1,-,TRBJ2-3,TGCGCCAGCAGCCCTTCTAGCGGGAGGGCCCCTTCCACAGATACGCAGTATTTT,CASSPSSGRAPSTDTQYF
-,TRBV20-1,many,TRBJ2-3,TGCAGTGCTAGAGAGGTAGTGGGGGCAGATACGCAGTATTTT,CSAREVVGADTQYF
TRBD1,TRBV12-3/TRBV12-4,-,TRBJ1-1,TGTGCCAGCAGGGACAGGGTTGCCACTGAAGCTTTCTTT,CASRDRVATEAFF
-,TRBV5-1,few,TRBJ2-1,TGCGCCAGCAGCTTACCTACGACCCCGCCCTACAATGAGCAGTTCTTC,CASSLPTTPPYNEQFF
TRBD2,TRBV5-1,few,TRBJ2-1,TGCGCCAGCAGCTACCCTAGCGGGGTGAGCTCCTACAATGAGCAGTTCTTC,CASSYPSGVSSYNEQFF
-,TRBV4-1,-,TRBJ2-7,TGCGCCAGCAGCCAAGAGGGAACCGGGACGGGACTGGGGGAGCAGTACTTC,CASSQEGTGTGLGEQYF
TRBD1,TRBV9,-,TRBJ2-7,TGTGCCAGCAGCCTAGGATCGACAGGGAAGTACGAGCAGTACTTC,CASSLGSTGKYEQYF
TRBD2,TRBV10-3,-,TRBJ2-4,TGTGCCATCAGAGCTAGCGGGAGTGAGAACATTCAGTACTTC,CAIRASGSENIQYF
-,TRBV20-1,few,TRBJ2-1,TGCAGTGCTAGAGATCCCACAGTCCTATACAATGAGCAGTTCTTC,CSARDPTVLYNEQFF
TRBD2,TRBV6-5,many,TRBJ2-7,TGTGCCAGCAGTTACGCTAGCGGACCCTACGAGCAGTACTTC,CASSYASGPYEQYF
TRBD2,TRBV14,-,TRBJ2-3,TGTGCCAGCAATGGACGGGGGGTCATAATCCCGCAGTATTTT,CASNGRGVIIPQYF
TRBD2,TRBV20-1,-,TRBJ2-3,TGCAGTGCTGCTAGCGGGAGGATCACAGATGCGCAGTATTTT,CSAASGRITDAQYF
-,TRBV5-1,-,TRBJ1-6,TGCGCCAGCAGCTTGGTCGGTCTGGGTTCACCCCTCCACTTT,CASSLVGLGSPLHF
TRBD1,TRBV5-8,-,TRBJ2-5,TGTGCCAGCAGCTTGATTTCTGCCAGGGGGCTTCAAGAGACCCAGTACTTC,CASSLISARGLQETQYF
TRBD2,TRBV24-1,few,TRBJ2-7,TGTGCCACCAGTGACCGGACTAGCGGGAGGGCCTTGTACGAGCAGTACTTC,CATSDRTSGRALYEQYF
TRBD1,TRBV5-4,once,TRBJ2-1,TGTGCCAGCAGCCCACGGACAGGGCATGAGCAGTTCTTC,CASSPRTGHEQFF
-,TRBV27,-,TRBJ1-6,TGTGCCAGCAGTTTACGCTCAGGAGCATTTAATTCACCCCTCCACTTT,CASSLRSGAFNSPLHF
TRBD1,TRBV5-1,few,TRBJ1-1,TGCGCCAGCAGCCCGGGGACAGGGAGAGGGTACACTGAAGCTTTCTTT,CASSPGTGRGYTEAFF
TRBD2,TRBV28,few,TRBJ2-1,TGTGCCAGCATCTGGCGGGAGAACAACAATGAGCAGTTCTTC,CASIWRENNNEQFF
-,TRBV20-1,-,TRBJ2-7,TGCAGTGCTAGAGTGCCAGGGTTTAAGAAGGACGAGCAGTACTTC,CSARVPGFKKDEQYF
-,TRBV9,-,TRBJ1-1,TGTGCCAGCAGCGTAAGGGTGGGGGGAACTGAAGCTTTCTTT,CASSVRVGGTEAFF
-,TRBV7-9,many,TRBJ1-2,TGTGCCAGCAGCCCGTCGACAGTAACCGGCTACACCTTC,CASSPSTVTGYTF
-,TRBV6-2/TRBV6-3,-,TRBJ2-2,TGTGCCAGCAGTTACGTGGTCGGACAGTCGAACACCGGGGAGCTGTTTTTT,CASSYVVGQSNTGELFF
TRBD2,TRBV9,few,TRBJ2-5,TGTGCCAGCAGCCCCGGGACTAGCGGGAGAGTGGGGCAAGAGACCCAGTACTTC,CASSPGTSGRVGQETQYF
TRBD1,TRBV20-1,few,TRBJ1-5,TGCAGTGCTAGGTTAGGGGGCAGGGGACAGCCCCAGCATTTT,CSARLGGRGQPQHF
TRBD1,TRBV14,-,TRBJ2-2,TGTGCCAGCAGCCCTATACCGGGGCAGGGGGCCGGAGGACCCGGGGAGCTGTTTTTT,CASSPIPGQGAGGPGELFF
-,TRBV12-3/TRBV12-4,many,TRBJ1-5,TGTGCCAGCAGTTTAGATGTCAATCAGCCCCAGCATTTT,CASSLDVNQPQHF
TRBD1,TRBV28,few,TRBJ1-6,TGTGCCAGCACCCCAACCGGGACAGGGCATAATTCACCCCTCCACTTT,CASTPTGTGHNSPLHF
-,TRBV5-1,-,TRBJ2-3,TGCGCCAGCAAGGCAGAGAACACAGATACGCAGTATTTT,CASKAENTDTQYF
TRBD2,TRBV4-2,few,TRBJ2-7,TGTGCCAGCAGCCAAAGACTAGCGGGAGGTCTCTACGAGCAGTACTTC,CASSQRLAGGLYEQYF